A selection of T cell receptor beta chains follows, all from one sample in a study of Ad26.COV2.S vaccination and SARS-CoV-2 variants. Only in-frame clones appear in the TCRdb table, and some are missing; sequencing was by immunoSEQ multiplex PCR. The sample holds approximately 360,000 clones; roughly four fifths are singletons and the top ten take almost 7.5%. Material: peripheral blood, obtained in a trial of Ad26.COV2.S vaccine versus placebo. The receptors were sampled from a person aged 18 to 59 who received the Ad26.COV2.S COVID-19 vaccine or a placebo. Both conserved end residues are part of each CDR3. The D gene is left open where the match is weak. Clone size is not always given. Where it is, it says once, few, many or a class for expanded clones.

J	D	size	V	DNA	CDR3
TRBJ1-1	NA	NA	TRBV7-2	TGTGCCAGCAGCACCCGGGTCTCGAACACTGAAGCTTTCTTT	CASSTRVSNTEAFF
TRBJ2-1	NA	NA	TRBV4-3	TGCGCCAGCAGCCAAGGTTTCACAGGGCCCAATGAGCAGTTCTTC	CASSQGFTGPNEQFF
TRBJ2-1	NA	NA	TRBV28	TGTGCCAGCAGTGAGGGTCGCCAGCAGTTCTTC	CASSEGRQQFF
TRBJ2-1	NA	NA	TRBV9	TGTGCCAGCAGCGTAGGAAGTGAGCAGTTCTTC	CASSVGSEQFF
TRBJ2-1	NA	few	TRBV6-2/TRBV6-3	TGTGCCAGCAGTTACAGGGAATACAATGAGCAGTTCTTC	CASSYREYNEQFF
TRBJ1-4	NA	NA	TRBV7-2	TGTGCCAGCAGTCGGGACCCCTACGGGGGGACTGAAAAACTGTTTTTT	CASSRDPYGGTEKLFF
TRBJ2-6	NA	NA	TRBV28	TGTGCCAGCAGTTCAGGGTTAGGGGCCAACGTCCTGACTTTC	CASSSGLGANVLTF
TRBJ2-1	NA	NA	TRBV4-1	TGCGCCAGCAGCCAATCCAATGAGCAGTTCTTC	CASSQSNEQFF
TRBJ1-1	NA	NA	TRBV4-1	TGCGCCAGCAGCCAGGGTAGGTTGAACACTGAAGCTTTCTTT	CASSQGRLNTEAFF
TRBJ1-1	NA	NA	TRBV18	TGTGCCAGCTCACCGGGGGCACAGGAAACTGAAGCTTTCTTT	CASSPGAQETEAFF
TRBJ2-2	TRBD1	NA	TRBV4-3	TGCGCCAGCAGCCAAGTCCTTACAGGGGCGGGCGGGGAGCTGTTTTTT	CASSQVLTGAGGELFF
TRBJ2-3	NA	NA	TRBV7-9	TGTGCCAGCAGCTTAGGAACTTTCAGCACAGATACGCAGTATTTT	CASSLGTFSTDTQYF
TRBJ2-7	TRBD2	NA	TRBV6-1	TGTGCCAGCAGTGATTGGACTAGCGGGGTGCCCGAGCAGTACTTC	CASSDWTSGVPEQYF
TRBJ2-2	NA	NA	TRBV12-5	TGTGCTAGTGGTCTCAGGGGCCTCCTCCTTAACACCGGGGAGCTGTTTTTT	CASGLRGLLLNTGELFF
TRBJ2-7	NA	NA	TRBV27	TGTGCCAGCAGTGGGACACAAGTCTCCTACGAGCAGTACTTC	CASSGTQVSYEQYF